The rows below give T cell receptor beta chains drawn from one sample of a study of identical twins. TCRdb processed the 5' RACE reads anew with MiXCR; each CDR3 protein has one entry. The sample includes under 400,000 distinct CDR3 sequences, around 9% seen only once; the top ten take approximately 8.9%. The sequencing sample was made of naive T cells sorted from blood. The receptors were sampled from a woman aged 45-60 years in good health. Each CDR3 is given with its conserved first and last residue. The D gene is left open where the match is weak. A row's size may be missing; if present it is once, few, many or a size class.

size: few
J: TRBJ2-6
V: TRBV14
D: NA
DNA: TGTGCCAGCAGCAGGGGACTTAACTCTGGGGCCAACGTCCTGACTTTC
CDR3: CASSRGLNSGANVLTF

size: few
J: TRBJ2-5
V: TRBV2
D: NA
DNA: TGTGCCAGCAGTGAATTTAAGGGACCCGAGACCCAGTACTTC
CDR3: CASSEFKGPETQYF

size: many
J: TRBJ2-1
V: TRBV14
D: NA
DNA: TGTGCCAGCAGCCTACGGATTACCTCCTACAATGAGCAGTTCTTC
CDR3: CASSLRITSYNEQFF

size: few
J: TRBJ2-3
V: TRBV9
D: NA
DNA: TGTGCCAGCACCGGAAGAGCAAGTGCAGATACGCAGTATTTT
CDR3: CASTGRASADTQYF

size: few
J: TRBJ2-3
V: TRBV27
D: NA
DNA: TGTGCCAGCAAAGGCTCTACAGATACGCAGTATTTT
CDR3: CASKGSTDTQYF

size: many
J: TRBJ1-2
V: TRBV12-3/TRBV12-4
D: TRBD1
DNA: TGTGCCGTCAGGGGGGACGTCTATGGCTACACCTTC
CDR3: CAVRGDVYGYTF

size: few
J: TRBJ2-2
V: TRBV5-1
D: TRBD2
DNA: TGCGCCAGCAGCTTAGAAGCGGGATCGAACACCGGGGAGCTGTTTTTT
CDR3: CASSLEAGSNTGELFF

size: NA
J: TRBJ2-1
V: TRBV5-1
D: TRBD1
DNA: TGCGCCAGCAGCCCCTCAGGGGACAGGGGGCGCAGGAATGAGCAGTTCTTC
CDR3: CASSPSGDRGRRNEQFF

size: few
J: TRBJ2-3
V: TRBV20-1
D: NA
DNA: TGCAGTGCTAGAGGCGGGGTTCTCTCAGATACGCAGTATTTT
CDR3: CSARGGVLSDTQYF

size: few
J: TRBJ2-1
V: TRBV10-2
D: NA
DNA: TGCGCCAGCAGCGTCAATGATGAGCAGTTCTTC
CDR3: CASSVNDEQFF

size: few
J: TRBJ2-1
V: TRBV12-3/TRBV12-4
D: TRBD2
DNA: TGTGCCAGCAGTCCGGCTAGCGGGTCCTACAATGAGCAGTTCTTC
CDR3: CASSPASGSYNEQFF

size: few
J: TRBJ2-3
V: TRBV10-3
D: NA
DNA: TGTGCCACCTCCGAGAGGGTCGTTAGCACAGATACGCAGTATTTT
CDR3: CATSERVVSTDTQYF

size: NA
J: TRBJ2-7
V: TRBV7-8
D: NA
DNA: TGTGCCAGCAGCCCTATAGGGGGGAACGGAGAGCAGTACTTC
CDR3: CASSPIGGNGEQYF

size: NA
J: TRBJ2-1
V: TRBV4-1
D: NA
DNA: TGCGCCAGCAGCCAAGATCCGGCGAATGAGCAGTTCTTC
CDR3: CASSQDPANEQFF

size: many
J: TRBJ1-2
V: TRBV28
D: NA
DNA: TGTGCCAGCAGTTACAGCTCCCATGGCTACACCTTC
CDR3: CASSYSSHGYTF

size: NA
J: TRBJ2-2
V: TRBV24-1
D: NA
DNA: TGTGCCACCAGTGATTTGCGGGCCACTCTTAACACCGGGGAGCTGTTTTTT
CDR3: CATSDLRATLNTGELFF

size: many
J: TRBJ2-4
V: TRBV7-9
D: TRBD2
DNA: TGTGCCAGCAGCTCCCTAAACTCGGGACTAGCGGGAGCTGGGATAGCCAAAAACATTCAGTACTTC
CDR3: CASSSLNSGLAGAGIAKNIQYF

size: few
J: TRBJ1-6
V: TRBV5-1
D: TRBD1
DNA: TGCGCCAGCAGCTTAAAAGGACAGGGGGCGTCACCCCTCCACTTT
CDR3: CASSLKGQGASPLHF

size: NA
J: TRBJ2-2
V: TRBV2
D: NA
DNA: TGTGCCAGCAGTGATGGAGGCAGGGGAGTATCCGGGGAGCTGTTTTTT
CDR3: CASSDGGRGVSGELFF

size: few
J: TRBJ1-1
V: TRBV12-5
D: NA
DNA: TGTGCTAGTGTTCGTGGGAACACCCTCACTGAAGCTTTCTTT
CDR3: CASVRGNTLTEAFF

size: NA
J: TRBJ2-2
V: TRBV12-3/TRBV12-4
D: NA
DNA: TGTGCCAGCAAAAGGACGTCCACCGGGGAGCTGTTTTTT
CDR3: CASKRTSTGELFF

size: NA
J: TRBJ2-5
V: TRBV19
D: TRBD2
DNA: TGTGCCAGTAGGCTAGCGGGAGGGATTGAAGAGACCCAGTACTTC
CDR3: CASRLAGGIEETQYF

size: many
J: TRBJ2-2
V: TRBV24-1
D: NA
DNA: TGTGCCACCAGTGAGGACATTCGCACCGGGGAGCTGTTTTTT
CDR3: CATSEDIRTGELFF

size: few
J: TRBJ2-5
V: TRBV5-4
D: TRBD2
DNA: TGTGCCAGCAGCTTGGGACTAGCGGGAGGTGTAGGAGAGACCCAGTACTTC
CDR3: CASSLGLAGGVGETQYF

size: NA
J: TRBJ2-5
V: TRBV20-1
D: NA
DNA: TGCAGTGTTTCCCGGGACCTAGGGGGGGAGACCCAGTACTTC
CDR3: CSVSRDLGGETQYF

size: few
J: TRBJ1-5
V: TRBV6-5
D: TRBD1
DNA: TGTGCCAGCAGTTACTCTAGGGACAGGGTCCAGCCCCAGCATTTT
CDR3: CASSYSRDRVQPQHF

size: few
J: TRBJ2-2
V: TRBV4-1
D: TRBD2
DNA: TGCGCCAGCAGCCACGCGCCCACGGGAGGGTGGGACACCGGGGAGCTGTTTTTT
CDR3: CASSHAPTGGWDTGELFF

size: NA
J: TRBJ2-1
V: TRBV24-1
D: NA
DNA: TGTGCCACCAGTGATTTGGGGCAGGGTGACCACAATGAGCAGTTCTTC
CDR3: CATSDLGQGDHNEQFF

size: NA
J: TRBJ2-3
V: TRBV27
D: NA
DNA: TGTGCCAGCGTGAGCTACCCCAGCACAGATACGCAGTATTTT
CDR3: CASVSYPSTDTQYF

size: few
J: TRBJ1-5
V: TRBV10-3
D: TRBD1
DNA: TGTGCCTCAACTTCGGACAGGGGAGGCAATCAGCCCCAGCATTTT
CDR3: CASTSDRGGNQPQHF

size: few
J: TRBJ2-7
V: TRBV7-6
D: NA
DNA: TGTGCCAGCAGCCAGGGCCCCCTGGAGCAGTACTTC
CDR3: CASSQGPLEQYF

size: many
J: TRBJ2-1
V: TRBV7-2
D: TRBD2
DNA: TGTGCCAGCAGCTTGGTTGCGGGAGGGCCCAATGAGCAGTTCTTC
CDR3: CASSLVAGGPNEQFF

size: many
J: TRBJ2-5
V: TRBV20-1
D: NA
DNA: TGCAGTGCTAAGTCAGGGGAAGAGACCCAGTACTTC
CDR3: CSAKSGEETQYF

size: many
J: TRBJ1-2
V: TRBV6-5
D: NA
DNA: TGTGCCAGCATGGACAAGATCTATGGCTACACCTTC
CDR3: CASMDKIYGYTF

size: few
J: TRBJ2-2
V: TRBV7-2
D: NA
DNA: TGTGCCAGCAGCTTAGTGAGGGTCGGCACCGGGGAGCTGTTTTTT
CDR3: CASSLVRVGTGELFF

size: NA
J: TRBJ2-1
V: TRBV30
D: NA
DNA: TGTGCCTGGAGGGGTGGCGGTAATTCCTACAATGAGCAGTTCTTC
CDR3: CAWRGGGNSYNEQFF

size: NA
J: TRBJ2-1
V: TRBV24-1
D: NA
DNA: TGTGCCACTATGAAGGGAGTCCCCTCCAATGAGCAGTTCTTC
CDR3: CATMKGVPSNEQFF

size: few
J: TRBJ2-2
V: TRBV11-3
D: NA
DNA: TGTGCCAGCAGCCGTCAGACACCCGGGGAGCTGTTTTTT
CDR3: CASSRQTPGELFF

size: NA
J: TRBJ1-2
V: TRBV29-1
D: NA
DNA: TGCAGCGTTCTTGTGGTGGGCTATGGCTACACCTTC
CDR3: CSVLVVGYGYTF

size: NA
J: TRBJ2-5
V: TRBV11-2
D: NA
DNA: TGTGCCAGCAGCTTAAAGGTGAAATCAAGAGGGACCCAGTACTTC
CDR3: CASSLKVKSRGTQYF

size: many
J: TRBJ1-5
V: TRBV4-1
D: NA
DNA: TGCGCCAGCAGCCAAGATCCCAATCAGCCCCAGCATTTT
CDR3: CASSQDPNQPQHF

size: many
J: TRBJ1-6
V: TRBV10-3
D: NA
DNA: TGTGCCATCGGGGGGAATTCACCCCTCCACTTT
CDR3: CAIGGNSPLHF

size: NA
J: TRBJ2-4
V: TRBV7-9
D: TRBD2
DNA: TGTGCCAGCAGCTTAGGTCTAGCGGGAGGTGGTAACATTCAGTACTTC
CDR3: CASSLGLAGGGNIQYF

size: many
J: TRBJ2-5
V: TRBV6-5
D: TRBD1
DNA: TGTGCCAGCAGTTACCTAACAGGGGCCCAAGAGACCCAGTACTTC
CDR3: CASSYLTGAQETQYF

size: NA
J: TRBJ1-2
V: TRBV29-1
D: NA
DNA: TGCAGCGTTGGAGGTACCCATGGCTACACCTTC
CDR3: CSVGGTHGYTF